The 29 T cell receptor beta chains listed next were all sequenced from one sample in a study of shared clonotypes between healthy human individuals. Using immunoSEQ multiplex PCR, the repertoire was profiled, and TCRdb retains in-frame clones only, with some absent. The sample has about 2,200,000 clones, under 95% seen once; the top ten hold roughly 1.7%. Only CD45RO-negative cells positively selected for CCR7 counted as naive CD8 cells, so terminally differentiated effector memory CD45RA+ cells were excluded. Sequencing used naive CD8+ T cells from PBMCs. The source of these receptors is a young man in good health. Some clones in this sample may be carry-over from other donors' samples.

The CDR3 protein is CASSSGGPTLPGYTF. In nucleotides, the CDR3 is TGTGCCAGCAGCAGCGGGGGGCCCACTCTTCCCGGCTACACCTTC. J is TRBJ1-2 and V is TRBV9, with D maybe TRBD1 (6 bases). In germline, CDR1 is SGDLS, CDR2 YYNGEE. V was clipped by 4 bases and J by 8 bases, with 21 bases between them. CDR3 size: 15 residues. Together with reference TRBV9 and TRBJ1-2, the CDR3 gives the full variable domain: DSGVTQTPKHLITATGQRVTLRCSPRSGDLSVYWYQQSLDQGLQFLIQYYNGEERAKGNILERFSAQQFPDLHSELNLSSLELGDSALYFCASSSGGPTLPGYTFGSGTRLTVV.

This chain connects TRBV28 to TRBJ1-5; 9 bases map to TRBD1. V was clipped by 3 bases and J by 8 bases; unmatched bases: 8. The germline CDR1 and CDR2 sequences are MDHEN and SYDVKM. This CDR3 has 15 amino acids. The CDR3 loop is CASSLGPGTGKPQHF. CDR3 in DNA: TGTGCCAGCAGTTTGGGTCCCGGGACAGGGAAGCCCCAGCATTTT.

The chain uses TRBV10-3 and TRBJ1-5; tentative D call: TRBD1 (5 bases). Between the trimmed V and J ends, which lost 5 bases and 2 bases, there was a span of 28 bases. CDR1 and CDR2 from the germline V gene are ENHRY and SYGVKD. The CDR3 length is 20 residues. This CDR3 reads CAISKIALSTRDRCNQPQHF. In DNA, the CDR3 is TGTGCCATCAGTAAGATAGCCCTAAGTACTAGGGACCGGTGCAATCAGCCCCAGCATTTT.

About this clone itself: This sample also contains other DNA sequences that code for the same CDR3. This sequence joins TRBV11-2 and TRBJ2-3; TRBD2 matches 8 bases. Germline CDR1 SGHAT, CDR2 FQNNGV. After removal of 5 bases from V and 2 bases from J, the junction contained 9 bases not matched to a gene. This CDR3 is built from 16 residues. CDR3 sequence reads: CASSPRAGGNTDTQYF. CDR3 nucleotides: TGTGCCAGCAGCCCCAGGGCGGGAGGCAACACAGATACGCAGTATTTT.

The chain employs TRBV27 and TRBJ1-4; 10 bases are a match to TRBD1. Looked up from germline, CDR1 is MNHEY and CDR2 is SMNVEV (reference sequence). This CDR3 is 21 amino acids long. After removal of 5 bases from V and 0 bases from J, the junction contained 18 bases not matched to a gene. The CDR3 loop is CASSAQILRDRGYATNEKLFF. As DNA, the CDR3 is TGTGCCAGCAGTGCCCAAATACTCCGGGACAGGGGATATGCAACTAATGAAAAACTGTTTTTT.

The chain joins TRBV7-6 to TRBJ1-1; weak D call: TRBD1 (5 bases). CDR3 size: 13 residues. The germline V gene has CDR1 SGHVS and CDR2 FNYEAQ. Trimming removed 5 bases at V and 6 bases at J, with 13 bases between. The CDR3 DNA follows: TGTGCCAGCAGCACACGGGGCGCCCCTGAAGCTTTCTTT. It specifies CASSTRGAPEAFF.

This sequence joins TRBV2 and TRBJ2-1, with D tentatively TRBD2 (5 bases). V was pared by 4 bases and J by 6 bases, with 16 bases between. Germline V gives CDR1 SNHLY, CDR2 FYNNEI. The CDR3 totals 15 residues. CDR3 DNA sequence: TGTGCCAGCAGTGCCCCAAAAACCACTAGCAATGAGCAGTTCTTC. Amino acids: CASSAPKTTSNEQFF.

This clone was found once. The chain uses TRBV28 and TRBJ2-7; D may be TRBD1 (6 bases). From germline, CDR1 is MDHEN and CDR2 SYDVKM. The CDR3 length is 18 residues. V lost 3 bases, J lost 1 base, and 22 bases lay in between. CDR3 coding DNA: TGTGCCAGCAGTTTTAGTCTATCGAGAGACAGGACTTCCTACGAGCAGTACTTC. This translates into CASSFSLSRDRTSYEQYF.

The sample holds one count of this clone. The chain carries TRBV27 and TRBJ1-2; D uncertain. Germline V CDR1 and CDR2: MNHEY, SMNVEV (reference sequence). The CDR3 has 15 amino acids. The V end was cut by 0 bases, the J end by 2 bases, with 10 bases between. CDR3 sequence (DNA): TGTGCCAGCAGTTTATCACCCCTCCTGAACTATGGCTACACCTTC. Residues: CASSLSPLLNYGYTF.

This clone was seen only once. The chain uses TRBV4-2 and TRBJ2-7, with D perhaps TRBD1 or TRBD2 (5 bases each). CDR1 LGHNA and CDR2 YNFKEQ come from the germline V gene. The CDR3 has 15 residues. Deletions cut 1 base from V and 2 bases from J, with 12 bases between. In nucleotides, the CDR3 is TGTGCCAGCAGCCAAGCCGGGACCAACCCCTACGAGCAGTACTTC. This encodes CASSQAGTNPYEQYF.

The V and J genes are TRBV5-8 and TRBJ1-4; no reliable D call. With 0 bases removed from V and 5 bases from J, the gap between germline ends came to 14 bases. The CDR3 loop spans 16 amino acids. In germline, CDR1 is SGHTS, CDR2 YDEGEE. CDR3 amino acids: CASSLADLQLNEKLFF. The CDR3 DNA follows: TGTGCCAGCAGCTTGGCGGATCTCCAATTAAATGAAAAACTGTTTTTT.

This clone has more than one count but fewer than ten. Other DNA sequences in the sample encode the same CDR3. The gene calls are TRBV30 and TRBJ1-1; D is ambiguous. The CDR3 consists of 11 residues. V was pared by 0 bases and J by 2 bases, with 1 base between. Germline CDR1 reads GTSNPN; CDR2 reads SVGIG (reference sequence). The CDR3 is CAWSVNTEAFF. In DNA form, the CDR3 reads TGTGCCTGGAGTGTAAACACTGAAGCTTTCTTT.

The CDR3 is CASSPLGGLVKETQYF. CDR3 DNA sequence: TGTGCCAGCAGCCCTTTAGGGGGACTAGTAAAAGAGACCCAGTACTTC. V and J are TRBV7-9 and TRBJ2-5; 8 bases line up with TRBD2. Germline loops: CDR1 SEHNR, CDR2 FQNEAQ (reference sequence). This CDR3 is built from 16 residues. The V gene end was trimmed by 5 bases and the J gene end by 3 bases; junction bases not matched to a gene: 11.

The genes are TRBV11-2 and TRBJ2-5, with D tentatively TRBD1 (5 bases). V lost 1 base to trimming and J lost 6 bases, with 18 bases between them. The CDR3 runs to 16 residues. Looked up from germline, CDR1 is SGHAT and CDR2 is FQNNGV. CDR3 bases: TGTGCCAGCAGCTTAGTCGCGGCAGGGCTTCGGCAGACCCAGTACTTC. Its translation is CASSLVAAGLRQTQYF. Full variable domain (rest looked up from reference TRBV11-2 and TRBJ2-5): EAGVAQSPRYKIIEKRQSVAFWCNPISGHATLYWYQQILGQGPKLLIQFQNNGVVDDSQLPKDRFSAERLKGVDSTLKIQPAKLEDSAVYLCASSLVAAGLRQTQYFGPGTRLLVL.

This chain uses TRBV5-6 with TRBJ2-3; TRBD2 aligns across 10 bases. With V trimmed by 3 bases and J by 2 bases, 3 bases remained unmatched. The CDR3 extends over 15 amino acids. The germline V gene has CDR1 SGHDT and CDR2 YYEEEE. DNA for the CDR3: TGTGCCAGCAGCTCCGGGACTAGCGTCACAGATACGCAGTATTTT. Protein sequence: CASSSGTSVTDTQYF. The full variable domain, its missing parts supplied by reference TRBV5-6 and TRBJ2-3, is DAGVTQSPTHLIKTRGQQVTLRCSPKSGHDTVSWYQQALGQGPQFIFQYYEEEERQRGNFPDRFSGHQFPNYSSELNVNALLLGDSALYLCASSSGTSVTDTQYFGPGTRLTVL.

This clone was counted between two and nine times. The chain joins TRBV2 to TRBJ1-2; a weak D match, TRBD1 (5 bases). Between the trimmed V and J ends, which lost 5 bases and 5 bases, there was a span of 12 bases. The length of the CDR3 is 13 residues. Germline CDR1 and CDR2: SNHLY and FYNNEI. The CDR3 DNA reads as TGTGCCAGCAGTAGGTCGGGGGAGTATGGCTACACCTTC. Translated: CASSRSGEYGYTF.

CDR3 in DNA: TGTGCCAGCAGCCCGGACAGGCCCTACGAGCAGTACTTC. This encodes CASSPDRPYEQYF. The chain has TRBV7-2 and TRBJ2-7; TRBD1 matches 7 bases. V dropped 5 bases and J dropped 2; count of bases not matched to a gene: 3. Germline V lookup: CDR1 SGHTA, CDR2 FQGNSA. The length of the CDR3 is 13 residues.

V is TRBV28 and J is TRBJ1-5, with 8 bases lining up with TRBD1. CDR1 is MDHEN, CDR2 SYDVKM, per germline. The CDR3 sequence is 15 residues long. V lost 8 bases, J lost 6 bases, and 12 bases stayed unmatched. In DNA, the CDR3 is TGTGCCAGCGGACTGTTCAGGGGGCTACTTCAGCCCCAGCATTTT. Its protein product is CASGLFRGLLQPQHF.

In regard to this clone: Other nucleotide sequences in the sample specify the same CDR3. The CDR3 DNA follows: TGTGCCAGCAGCTTAGGTCTAGCGGGGGCGTACGAGCAGTACTTC. It yields the protein CASSLGLAGAYEQYF. V is TRBV7-2 and J is TRBJ2-7, with TRBD2 matching 10 bases. After removal of 1 base from V and 4 bases from J, the junction contained 4 bases not matched to a gene. The CDR3 has 15 amino acids. The germline V gene encodes CDR1 SGHTA and CDR2 FQGNSA.

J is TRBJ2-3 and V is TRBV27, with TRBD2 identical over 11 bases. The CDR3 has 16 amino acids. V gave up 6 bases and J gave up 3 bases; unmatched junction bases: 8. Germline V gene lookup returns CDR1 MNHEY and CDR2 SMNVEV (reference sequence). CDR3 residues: CASSHIRTSGTDTQYF. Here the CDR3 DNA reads TGTGCCAGCAGCCATATTCGGACTAGCGGGACAGATACGCAGTATTTT.

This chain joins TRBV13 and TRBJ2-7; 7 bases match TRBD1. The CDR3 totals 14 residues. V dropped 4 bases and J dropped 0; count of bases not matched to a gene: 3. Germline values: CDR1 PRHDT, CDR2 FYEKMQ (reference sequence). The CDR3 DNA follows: TGTGCCAGCAGCTCCACAGGGGCCTCCTACGAGCAGTACTTC. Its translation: CASSSTGASYEQYF.

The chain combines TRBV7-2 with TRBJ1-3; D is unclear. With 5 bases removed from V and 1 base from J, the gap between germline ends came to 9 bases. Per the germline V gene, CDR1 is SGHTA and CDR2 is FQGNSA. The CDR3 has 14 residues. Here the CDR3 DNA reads TGTGCCAGCAGCCAAACGGGATCTGGAAACACCATATATTTT. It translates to CASSQTGSGNTIYF.

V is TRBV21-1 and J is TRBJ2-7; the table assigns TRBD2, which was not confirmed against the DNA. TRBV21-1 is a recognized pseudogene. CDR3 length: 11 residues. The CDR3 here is CASSKGREQYF. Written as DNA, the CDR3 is TGTGCCAGCAGCAAAGGTCGCGAGCAGTACTTC.

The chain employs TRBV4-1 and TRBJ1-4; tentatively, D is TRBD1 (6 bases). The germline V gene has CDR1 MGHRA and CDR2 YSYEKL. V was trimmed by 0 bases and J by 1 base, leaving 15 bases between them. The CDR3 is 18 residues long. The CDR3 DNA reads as TGCGCCAGCAGCCAAGACCCGGGACACCACATAACTAATGAAAAACTGTTTTTT. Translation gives CASSQDPGHHITNEKLFF.

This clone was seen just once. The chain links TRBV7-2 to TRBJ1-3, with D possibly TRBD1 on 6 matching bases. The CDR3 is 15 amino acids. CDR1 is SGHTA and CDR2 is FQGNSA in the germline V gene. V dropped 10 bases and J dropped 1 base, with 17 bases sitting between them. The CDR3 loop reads CATVGALRSGNTIYF. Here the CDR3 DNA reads TGTGCCACCGTGGGGGCTCTGAGATCTGGAAACACCATATATTTT.

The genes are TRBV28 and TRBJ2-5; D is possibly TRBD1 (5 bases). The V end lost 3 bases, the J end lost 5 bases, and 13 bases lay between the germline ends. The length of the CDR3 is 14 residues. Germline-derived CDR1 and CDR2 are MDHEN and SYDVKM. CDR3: CASSFSRVSETQYF. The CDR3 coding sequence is TGTGCCAGCAGTTTTTCCAGGGTATCGGAGACCCAGTACTTC.

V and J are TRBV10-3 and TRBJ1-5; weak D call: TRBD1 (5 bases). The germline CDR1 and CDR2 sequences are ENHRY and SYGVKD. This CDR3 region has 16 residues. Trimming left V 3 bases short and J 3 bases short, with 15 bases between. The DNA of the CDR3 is TGTGCCATCAGTGATTACCCAGGGAGTCCCAATCAGCCCCAGCATTTT. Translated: CAISDYPGSPNQPQHF.

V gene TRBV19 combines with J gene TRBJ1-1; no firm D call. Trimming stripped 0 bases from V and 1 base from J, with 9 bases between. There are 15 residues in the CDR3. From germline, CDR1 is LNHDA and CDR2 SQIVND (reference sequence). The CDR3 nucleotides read TGTGCCAGTAGTATAGATCGACAAGCGAACACTGAAGCTTTCTTT. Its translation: CASSIDRQANTEAFF.

The chain's CDR3 is CASSQELDRRGAYEQYF. The CDR3 DNA reads as TGTGCCAGCAGCCAAGAATTAGACAGGCGAGGGGCCTACGAGCAGTACTTC. The chain carries TRBV4-2 and TRBJ2-7; tentative D call: TRBD1 (6 bases). Per the germline V gene, CDR1 is LGHNA and CDR2 is YNFKEQ. The CDR3 is 17 amino acids. Trimming shortened V by 0 bases and J by 2 bases, and 17 bases separated the two germline ends.